The 10 T cell receptor beta chains given below trace back to one sample, sequenced in a study of Ad26.COV2.S vaccination and SARS-CoV-2 variants. Produced via immunoSEQ multiplex PCR; TCRdb's table is partial and in-frame only. This sample has 250,000 to 300,000 clones, with approximately 89% found just once. Noted treatment: approximately 18 received Ad26.COV2.S at low or high dose, single or two shots; about 5 received placebo; per-sample allocation not given. The samples date from day 63 after the first vaccine or placebo injection. The sample was peripheral blood, taken in a trial of Ad26.COV2.S vaccine versus placebo. These receptors originate from a person aged 18-65 years who received the Ad26.COV2.S COVID-19 vaccine or a placebo.

This chain connects TRBV9 to TRBJ2-2; no reliable D call. Germline V gene data show CDR1 as SGDLS and CDR2 as YYNGEE. The CDR3 loop spans 16 amino acids. The V end lost 0 bases, the J end lost 3 bases, and 12 bases lay between the germline ends. DNA for the CDR3: TGTGCCAGCAGCGTAGGGGTGCTAGGGTACACCGGGGAGCTGTTTTTT. Translating gives CASSVGVLGYTGELFF.

The chain couples TRBV7-9 to TRBJ2-7, with 9 nucleotides matching TRBD1. The CDR3 runs 16 residues. Germline trimming cut 3 bases from V and 7 bases from J; bases unmatched to any gene: 13. CDR1 SEHNR and CDR2 FQNEAQ come from the germline V gene (reference sequence). The DNA of the CDR3 is TGTGCCAGCAGCTTTAATCTGCTACAGGGGGCGTTTGAGCAGTACTTC. This translates into CASSFNLLQGAFEQYF.

The V gene is TRBV27, the J gene TRBJ2-6; no clear D gene. Germline-derived CDR1 and CDR2 are MNHEY and SMNVEV (reference sequence). The CDR3 contains 14 residues. Deletions cut 6 bases from V and 0 bases from J, with 6 bases between. Here the CDR3 DNA reads TGTGCCAGCAGCCCGGGCTCTGGGGCCAACGTCCTGACTTTC. Protein product: CASSPGSGANVLTF.

The chain combines TRBV30 with TRBJ1-2; maybe TRBD1 (5 bases). This CDR3 contains 14 residues. Trimming pared 5 bases from V and 0 bases from J, leaving 13 bases between. The V gene's germline CDR1 is GTSNPN and CDR2 SVGIG (reference sequence). Written as DNA, the CDR3 is TGTGCCTGGGTACAGGAGGCTACTAACTATGGCTACACCTTC. It codes for CAWVQEATNYGYTF.

This chain's CDR3 is CASTSASGANTGELFF. In DNA, the CDR3 is TGCGCCAGCACCAGTGCTAGCGGGGCGAACACCGGGGAGCTGTTTTTT. This chain uses TRBV5-1 with TRBJ2-2, with TRBD2 matching 9 bases. CDR1 and CDR2 from the germline V gene are SGHRS and YFSETQ. V trimming: 6 bases; J trimming: 0 bases; junction bases outside the gene matches: 6. The CDR3 covers 16 residues.

The rearrangement links TRBV19 to TRBJ1-6; no definite D call. CDR3 length: 19 residues. With 2 bases removed from V and 0 bases from J, the gap between germline ends came to 17 bases. Germline CDR1 and CDR2: LNHDA and SQIVND (reference sequence). CDR3 DNA: TGTGCCAGTAGTATAACCGCATCGGGGAAGAGCTCCTATAATTCACCCCTCCACTTT. Translation: CASSITASGKSSYNSPLHF.

This rearrangement joins TRBV28 to TRBJ2-3, with TRBD1 matching over 7 bases. The CDR3 loop spans 14 amino acids. Trimming cost V 5 bases and J 6 bases; bases outside gene matches: 8. Per the germline V gene, CDR1 is MDHEN and CDR2 is SYDVKM. DNA for the CDR3: TGTGCCAGCAGTCACCGACAGGGTTCGGATACGCAGTATTTT. Its protein product is CASSHRQGSDTQYF. The variable domain in full, completed from reference TRBV28 and TRBJ2-3, reads DVKVTQSSRYLVKRTGEKVFLECVQDMDHENMFWYRQDPGLGLRLIYFSYDVKMKEKGDIPEGYSVSREKKERFSLILESASTNQTSMYLCASSHRQGSDTQYFGPGTRLTVL.

The genes are TRBV18 and TRBJ1-1, with D tentatively TRBD1 (6 bases). Germline CDR1 reads KGHSH; CDR2 reads LQKENI. This CDR3 is 15 amino acids long. Trimming removed 3 bases from V and 0 bases from J, with 11 bases in between. CDR3 nucleotide sequence: TGTGCCAGCTCACCCGACAGGCAACTGAACACTGAAGCTTTCTTT. Protein sequence: CASSPDRQLNTEAFF.

The V and J genes are TRBV2 and TRBJ2-3; 8 bases agree with TRBD2. The CDR3 runs to 14 residues. Trimming took 7 bases from V and 0 from J; bases not matched to a gene: 3. CDR1 is SNHLY and CDR2 is FYNNEI in the germline V gene. The CDR3 sequence: CASIQRGSTDTQYF. CDR3 DNA sequence: TGTGCCAGCATACAGCGGGGGAGCACAGATACGCAGTATTTT.

The V and J genes are TRBV27 and TRBJ1-6; the D gene is possibly TRBD1 (6 bases). This CDR3 spans 17 amino acids. The V gene lost 2 bases and the J gene lost 1 base, with 12 bases spanning the gap. CDR1 and CDR2 (germline): MNHEY, SMNVEV (reference sequence). The CDR3, as DNA: TGTGCCAGCAGTTTAGAATGGGGGGCATCCTATAATTCACCCCTCCACTTT. Translating gives CASSLEWGASYNSPLHF.